Listed here are 29 T cell receptor beta chains from one sample, sequenced in a study of T cell changes during pregnancy in multiple sclerosis. The assay was immunoSEQ multiplex PCR, and TCRdb's table has in-frame clones only and misses some. The repertoire holds around 40,000 clones, 90% seen once, with 0.3% to 0.4% in the top ten. The source material was CD4+ T cells from peripheral blood mononuclear cells, sampled in the second trimester of pregnancy. The receptors were sampled from a female donor with multiple sclerosis, enrolled in a pregnancy study.

The chain recombines TRBV4-3 with TRBJ2-1, with D tentatively TRBD1 (6 bases). The CDR3 totals 16 residues. The V end lost 1 base, the J end lost 2 bases, and 12 bases lay between the germline ends. Germline V lookup: CDR1 LGHNA, CDR2 YSLEER. This chain's CDR3 is CASSQGGTPPYNEQFF. The CDR3 DNA follows: TGCGCCAGCAGCCAAGGGGGGACACCCCCCTACAATGAGCAGTTCTTC.

The chain has TRBV7-9 and TRBJ2-7; 8 bases fit TRBD1. The trim removed 5 bases at V and 2 bases at J, leaving 8 bases unmatched. CDR3 length equals 15 residues. The germline gives CDR1 SEHNR, CDR2 FQNEAQ (reference sequence). CDR3 sequence: CASSITGTGTYEQYF. The CDR3 DNA reads as TGTGCCAGCAGCATAACCGGGACAGGCACCTACGAGCAGTACTTC.

This chain links TRBV10-2 with TRBJ1-1; possibly TRBD1 for D (5 bases). Germline V lookup: CDR1 WSHSY, CDR2 SAAADI. The V end was cut by 5 bases, the J end by 3 bases, with 10 bases between. This CDR3 comprises 13 residues. The CDR3 DNA is TGCGCCAGCAGTCCCGGGACTTACACTGAAGCTTTCTTT. Protein product: CASSPGTYTEAFF.

This chain uses TRBV5-1 with TRBJ1-6; 11 bases align to TRBD1. The CDR3 loop spans 14 amino acids. The germline CDR1 and CDR2 sequences are SGHRS and YFSETQ. Germline trimming cut 4 bases from V and 9 bases from J; bases unmatched to any gene: 3. This CDR3 is CASSRDRGSSPLHF. CDR3 nucleotides: TGCGCCAGCAGCCGGGACAGGGGGAGTTCACCCCTCCACTTT.

V gene TRBV2 combines with J gene TRBJ1-5; 9 bases map to TRBD1. CDR1 and CDR2 (germline): SNHLY, FYNNEI. Losses at the gene ends were 6 bases for V and 3 bases for J; bases not matched to a gene: 6. The CDR3 consists of 15 residues. The CDR3 is CASRPGTGSNQPQHF. Written as DNA, the CDR3 is TGTGCCAGCAGACCCGGGACAGGGTCCAATCAGCCCCAGCATTTT.

V is TRBV5-1 and J is TRBJ2-1; D remains ambiguous. CDR3 length: 15 amino acids. Germline loops: CDR1 SGHRS, CDR2 YFSETQ. V was shortened by 0 bases and J by 0 bases, with 7 bases between the two germline ends. Here the CDR3 DNA reads TGCGCCAGCAGCTTGGCATCGGTCTCCTACAATGAGCAGTTCTTC. Its translation is CASSLASVSYNEQFF.

This clone was seen a single time. The V and J genes are TRBV4-3 and TRBJ1-1; the match to TRBD1 covers 7 bases. CDR1 is LGHNA and CDR2 is YSLEER in the germline V gene. The CDR3 length is 16 residues. With V trimmed by 5 bases and J by 3 bases, 12 bases remained unmatched. The CDR3 DNA follows: TGCGCCAGCAGCGACGGACAGGACATATTAGACACTGAAGCTTTCTTT. The encoded protein is CASSDGQDILDTEAFF.

V and J are TRBV18 and TRBJ1-1; D not resolved. The length of the CDR3 is 11 residues. Germline CDR1 is KGHSH and CDR2 is LQKENI. V was pared by 0 bases and J by 7 bases, with 3 bases between. Here the CDR3 reads CASSPPGEAFF. CDR3 in DNA: TGTGCCAGCTCACCACCCGGTGAAGCTTTCTTT.

The chain employs TRBV19 and TRBJ1-2, with 8 bases matching TRBD1. J lost 4 bases, V lost 5 bases, and 15 bases had no gene match. This CDR3 has 17 residues. CDR1 is LNHDA, CDR2 SQIVND, per germline (reference sequence). This chain's CDR3 is CASSPGGTTGEIYGYTF. In DNA form, the CDR3 reads TGTGCCAGTAGTCCGGGGGGTACGACAGGGGAGATCTATGGCTACACCTTC.

The sample holds one count of this clone. The chain employs TRBV9 and TRBJ2-7; D possibly corresponds to TRBD1 (6 bases). The CDR3 runs 15 residues. V was clipped by 3 bases and J by 0 bases, with 13 bases between them. The V gene's germline CDR1 is SGDLS and CDR2 YYNGEE. The chain's CDR3 is CASSEYRASSYEQYF. The CDR3 coding sequence is TGTGCCAGCAGCGAATACAGGGCTAGCTCCTACGAGCAGTACTTC.

The count of this clone is one. The V gene is TRBV18, the J gene TRBJ1-4; 8 positions agree with TRBD1. CDR3 length equals 15 residues. The J segment lost 8 bases and the V segment lost 6 bases, leaving 11 bases of the junction unmatched. Germline V gene data show CDR1 as KGHSH and CDR2 as LQKENI. The DNA of the CDR3 is TGTGCCAGCTCCCCCGACAGGACAGGGTACGAAAAACTGTTTTTT. It yields the protein CASSPDRTGYEKLFF. The full variable domain, rest sourced from reference TRBV18 and TRBJ1-4, is NAGVMQNPRHLVRRRGQEARLRCSPMKGHSHVYWYRQLPEEGLKFMVYLQKENIIDESGMPKERFSAEFPKEGPSILRIQQVVRGDSAAYFCASSPDRTGYEKLFFGSGTQLSVL.

The chain links TRBV27 to TRBJ2-7, with 10 bases lining up with TRBD2. From germline, CDR1 is MNHEY and CDR2 SMNVEV (reference sequence). This CDR3 region has 15 residues. Trimming cost V 2 bases and J 2 bases; bases outside gene matches: 3. The CDR3 region is CASSLESGGAYEQYF. CDR3 DNA: TGTGCCAGCAGTTTAGAAAGCGGGGGGGCCTACGAGCAGTACTTC.

This rearrangement joins TRBV29-1 to TRBJ1-1; no reliable D call. V was trimmed by 1 base and J by 6 bases, leaving 6 bases between them. Germline V gene lookup returns CDR1 SQVTM and CDR2 ANQGSEA. The CDR3 sequence is 11 residues long. In DNA form, the CDR3 reads TGCAGCGTTGAAGGGGAGGCTGAAGCTTTCTTT. It is translated as CSVEGEAEAFF.

The chain couples TRBV7-2 to TRBJ2-3, with a tentative D call TRBD2 (5 bases). V shed 3 bases and J shed 4 bases, with 8 bases lying between them. This CDR3 comprises 13 residues. CDR1 and CDR2 (germline): SGHTA, FQGNSA. As DNA, the CDR3 is TGTGCCAGCAGCTTCGCTAGCCCAGATACGCAGTATTTT. It yields the protein CASSFASPDTQYF.

The chain uses TRBV5-1 and TRBJ2-5; TRBD2 matches 11 bases. There are 14 residues in the CDR3. V gave up 5 bases and J gave up 1 base; unmatched junction bases: 1. In germline, CDR1 is SGHRS, CDR2 YFSETQ. CDR3 amino acids: CASRGTSGQETQYF. The CDR3 nucleotides read TGCGCCAGCAGGGGGACTAGCGGCCAAGAGACCCAGTACTTC.

The sample holds a few counts of this clone. This chain's CDR3 is CASSPGQGMDQPQHF. The DNA of the CDR3 is TGTGCCAGCTCACCGGGACAGGGGATGGATCAGCCCCAGCATTTT. This chain joins TRBV18 and TRBJ1-5; 10 nucleotides align to TRBD1. The CDR3 has 15 amino acids. V dropped 3 bases and J dropped 5; count of bases not matched to a gene: 4. Germline loops: CDR1 KGHSH, CDR2 LQKENI.

This clone was seen a single time. The genes are TRBV30 and TRBJ2-1, with a weak D call TRBD2 (6 bases). This CDR3 has 19 residues. The germline V gene has CDR1 GTSNPN and CDR2 SVGIG (reference sequence). V was shortened by 0 bases and J by 0 bases, with 21 bases between the two germline ends. The CDR3 region is CAWSVSMYTGTGSYNEQFF. CDR3 nucleotide sequence: TGTGCCTGGAGTGTCTCTATGTATACCGGGACTGGCTCCTACAATGAGCAGTTCTTC. Looking up the rest from reference TRBV30 and TRBJ2-1 gives the full variable domain: SQTIHQWPATLVQPVGSPLSLECTVEGTSNPNLYWYRQAAGRGLQLLFYSVGIGQISSEVPQNLSASRPQDRQFILSSKKLLLSDSGFYLCAWSVSMYTGTGSYNEQFFGPGTRLTVL.

This clone was picked up a small number of times. The V gene is TRBV5-1, the J gene TRBJ1-3, with unresolved D. Germline values: CDR1 SGHRS, CDR2 YFSETQ. The CDR3 loop spans 15 amino acids. The V and J ends lost 0 bases and 0 bases respectively, with 7 bases between them. CDR3: CASSLAGDSGNTIYF. For the CDR3, the DNA is TGCGCCAGCAGCTTGGCAGGCGACTCTGGAAACACCATATATTTT.

The chain's CDR3 is CASSLGRGQPQHF. CDR3 sequence (DNA): TGTGCCAGCAGCTTAGGCCGGGGTCAGCCCCAGCATTTT. The chain employs TRBV13 and TRBJ1-5; D is unclear. CDR1 and CDR2 from the germline V gene are PRHDT and FYEKMQ (reference sequence). The CDR3 is made up of 13 amino acids. The germline V and J ends were trimmed by 0 bases and 6 bases, with 6 bases remaining between them.

The chain couples TRBV30 to TRBJ2-5; D is perhaps TRBD2 (6 bases). Trimming removed 5 bases at V and 7 bases at J, with 20 bases between. Germline V gene sequence: CDR1 GTSNPN, CDR2 SVGIG (reference sequence). This CDR3 is built from 14 residues. In nucleotides, the CDR3 is TGTGCCTGGTCTATGGAGGGGTCGGTAGGGACCCAGTACTTC. It translates to CAWSMEGSVGTQYF.

V and J are TRBV7-6 and TRBJ2-3; D call uncertain. The length of the CDR3 is 14 residues. The germline CDR1 and CDR2 sequences are SGHVS and FNYEAQ. The ends were cut back, 5 bases at V and 4 bases at J, with 13 bases in the middle. The CDR3 sequence is CASSLSTFPDTQYF. CDR3 coding DNA: TGTGCCAGCAGCCTCTCCACATTCCCAGATACGCAGTATTTT.

This clone appeared a single time. The chain carries TRBV6-1 and TRBJ2-1; the match to TRBD2 covers 7 bases. The CDR3 has 15 amino acids. Germline V gene lookup returns CDR1 MNHNS and CDR2 SASEGT. Trimming removed 3 bases from V and 0 bases from J; junction bases left unmatched: 2. CDR3 sequence (DNA): TGTGCCAGCAGTGAGGCGGGAGTCTCCTACAATGAGCAGTTCTTC. Protein product: CASSEAGVSYNEQFF.

This clone was counted a single time. The chain combines TRBV9 with TRBJ2-7; the match to TRBD2 covers 14 bases. V lost 4 bases, J lost 11 bases, and 8 bases stayed unmatched. The CDR3 loop spans 14 amino acids. Germline loops: CDR1 SGDLS, CDR2 YYNGEE. The CDR3 sequence is CASSPGLAGVVEYF. In DNA, the CDR3 is TGTGCCAGCAGCCCGGGACTAGCGGGAGTTGTCGAGTACTTC.

The gene calls are TRBV5-1 and TRBJ1-1; tentatively, D is TRBD1 (6 bases). Trimming removed 4 bases from V and 7 bases from J, with 8 bases in between. The CDR3 consists of 11 residues. CDR1 SGHRS and CDR2 YFSETQ come from the germline V gene. The CDR3 sequence is CASSEDSEAFF. The CDR3 DNA reads as TGCGCCAGCAGCGAGGACAGTGAAGCTTTCTTT. Filled out from reference TRBV5-1 and TRBJ1-1, the complete variable domain reads KAGVTQTPRYLIKTRGQQVTLSCSPISGHRSVSWYQQTPGQGLQFLFEYFSETQRNKGNFPGRFSGRQFSNSRSEMNVSTLELGDSALYLCASSEDSEAFFGQGTRLTVV.

The CDR3 here is CASSPEGQGYGYTF. In DNA, the CDR3 is TGTGCCAGCTCACCAGAGGGGCAGGGGTATGGCTACACCTTC. The rearrangement uses TRBV18 and TRBJ1-2; a weak D match, TRBD1 (6 bases). This CDR3 region has 14 residues. Germline assignment: CDR1 KGHSH and CDR2 LQKENI. The ends were cut back, 2 bases at V and 5 bases at J, with 12 bases in the middle.

The V and J genes are TRBV5-1 and TRBJ1-1, with D possibly matching TRBD1 (6 bases). Per the germline V gene, CDR1 is SGHRS and CDR2 is YFSETQ. The length of the CDR3 is 14 residues. Trimming removed 4 bases from V and 5 bases from J, with 15 bases in between. The CDR3 here is CASSLEGDGTEAFF. The CDR3, as DNA: TGCGCCAGCAGCCTTGAGGGGGATGGGACTGAAGCTTTCTTT.

The chain carries TRBV6-4 and TRBJ1-2; 7 positions match TRBD1. The CDR3 is 11 residues long. The V and J ends lost 6 bases and 14 bases, in that order; junction bases with no gene match: 9. Germline CDR1 reads MRHNA; CDR2 reads SNTAGT. CDR3 amino acids: CASSRGTALTF. The CDR3 nucleotides read TGTGCCAGCAGCCGTGGGACAGCGCTTACCTTC.

V is TRBV6-5 and J is TRBJ2-7; 11 positions agree with TRBD1. The CDR3 loop spans 15 amino acids. After removal of 5 bases from V and 3 bases from J, the junction contained 6 bases not matched to a gene. Germline V gene sequence: CDR1 MNHEY, CDR2 SVGAGI. As DNA, the CDR3 is TGTGCCAGCAGTCCCACCGGGACAGGGGGCTACGAGCAGTACTTC. Translating it yields CASSPTGTGGYEQYF.

V usage is TRBV6-4 and J usage is TRBJ1-3; possible D gene TRBD1, 5 bases. Germline V gives CDR1 MRHNA, CDR2 SNTAGT. The CDR3 consists of 13 residues. V was pared by 6 bases and J by 4 bases, with 10 bases between. CDR3 sequence reads: CASRGLKGNTIYF. CDR3 DNA sequence: TGTGCCAGCAGGGGGCTGAAGGGAAACACCATATATTTT.